This T cell receptor beta chain was captured in a study of blood T cell repertoires in COVID-19. Study information: In each case, the material was cDNA or gDNA derived from T cells, B-cell-depleted T cells, or PBMCs.

Participant ages covered about 18 to 100 years across 20 to 25 US areas. Allocation to cohorts depended on clinical history reported by the participants. Authors' analysis steps: By means of reference gene primer amplification, nucleated cell counts were estimated. Measured with immunoSEQ multiplex PCR; TCRdb has only the in-frame clones, and not every one. The DNA gave D and trimming, while V, J and clone size come from that table. The table has under 250,000 clones, 65% to 90% seen once. Germline V gene lookup returns CDR1 MNHEY and CDR2 SVGAGI. The CDR3 is 15 residues long. V was pared by 6 bases and J by 3 bases, with 17 bases between.

The sequence was obtained from a woman between 45 and 65 years old with acute COVID-19. The chain carries TRBV6-5 and TRBJ1-1; TRBD1 might be the D (5 bases). Sequencing was done on a sample of PBMCs or T cells enriched from blood (not recorded which). CDR3 in amino acids: CASRSYLGRDTEAFF. The CDR3 nucleotides read TGTGCCAGCAGGTCCTACCTGGGGCGAGACACTGAAGCTTTCTTT.